The source of this T cell receptor (beta chain) is a study of cytomegalovirus exposure and HLA in healthy donors. The study ran its PCR with 60 Vbeta and 13 Jbeta primers. Produced via immunoSEQ multiplex PCR; TCRdb's table is partial and in-frame only. The data show 120,000 to 150,000 clones, with roughly 80% seen just once and about 2.5% held by the top ten. Of note for this clone: The target antigen is unknown.

CDR3 size: 15 residues. CDR1 is SGHRS, CDR2 YFSETQ, per germline. V lost 4 bases and J lost 1; bases outside the gene matches: 4. General study points: There were about 160 TCR beta chains listed as cytomegalovirus-associated. Most subjects had HLA-A and HLA-B alleles reportedly predicted accurately by TCR beta sequences.

Sequences were obtained from PBMCs. The chain carries TRBV5-1 and TRBJ2-5; 10 bases are a match to TRBD2. This clonotype was obtained from a boy aged 2 to 10 in good health and CMV-seronegative. This chain's CDR3 is CASSIIAGGQETQYF. The CDR3 region has the DNA TGCGCCAGCAGCATTATAGCGGGGGGCCAAGAGACCCAGTACTTC.